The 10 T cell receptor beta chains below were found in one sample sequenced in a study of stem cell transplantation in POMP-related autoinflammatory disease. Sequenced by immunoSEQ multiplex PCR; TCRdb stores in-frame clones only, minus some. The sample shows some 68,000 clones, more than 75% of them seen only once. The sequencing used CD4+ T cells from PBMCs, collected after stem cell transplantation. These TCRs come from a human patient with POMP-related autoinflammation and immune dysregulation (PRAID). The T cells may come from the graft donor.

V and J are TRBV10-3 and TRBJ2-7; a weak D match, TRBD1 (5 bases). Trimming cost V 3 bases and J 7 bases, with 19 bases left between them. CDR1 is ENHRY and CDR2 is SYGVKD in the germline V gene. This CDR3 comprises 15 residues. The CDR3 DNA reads TGTGCCATCAGTGACCCCGGACATGTGGCACGGGAGCAGTACTTC. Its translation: CAISDPGHVAREQYF.

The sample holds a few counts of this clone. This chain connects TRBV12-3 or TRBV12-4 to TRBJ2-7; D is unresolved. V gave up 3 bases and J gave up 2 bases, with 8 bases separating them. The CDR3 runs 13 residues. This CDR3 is CASSFGGTYEQYF. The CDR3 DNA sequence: TGTGCCAGCAGTTTCGGCGGAACCTACGAGCAGTACTTC.

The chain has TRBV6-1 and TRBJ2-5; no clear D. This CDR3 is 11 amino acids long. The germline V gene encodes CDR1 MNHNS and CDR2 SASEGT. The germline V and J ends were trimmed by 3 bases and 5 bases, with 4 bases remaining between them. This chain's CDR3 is CASSEEETQYF. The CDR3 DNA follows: TGTGCCAGCAGTGAGGAGGAGACCCAGTACTTC.

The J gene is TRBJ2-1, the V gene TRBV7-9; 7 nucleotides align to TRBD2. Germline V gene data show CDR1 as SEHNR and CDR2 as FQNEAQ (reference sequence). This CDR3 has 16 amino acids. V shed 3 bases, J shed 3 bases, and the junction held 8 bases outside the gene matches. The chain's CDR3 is CASSLWLAESYNEQFF. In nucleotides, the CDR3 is TGTGCCAGCAGCTTGTGGCTAGCGGAGAGCTACAATGAGCAGTTCTTC.

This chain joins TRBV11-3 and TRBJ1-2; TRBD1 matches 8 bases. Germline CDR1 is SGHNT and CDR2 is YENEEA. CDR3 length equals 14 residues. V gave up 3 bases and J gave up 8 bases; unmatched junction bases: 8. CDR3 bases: TGTGCCAGCAGCTTCGTTCAGGGGGCGCACGGCTACACCTTC. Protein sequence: CASSFVQGAHGYTF.

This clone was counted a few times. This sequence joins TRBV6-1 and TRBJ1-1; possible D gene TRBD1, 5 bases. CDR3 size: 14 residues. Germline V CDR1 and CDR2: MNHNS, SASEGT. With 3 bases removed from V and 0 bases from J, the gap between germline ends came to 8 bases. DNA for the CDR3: TGTGCCAGCAGTGAGGACAATGTGAACACTGAAGCTTTCTTT. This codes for CASSEDNVNTEAFF.

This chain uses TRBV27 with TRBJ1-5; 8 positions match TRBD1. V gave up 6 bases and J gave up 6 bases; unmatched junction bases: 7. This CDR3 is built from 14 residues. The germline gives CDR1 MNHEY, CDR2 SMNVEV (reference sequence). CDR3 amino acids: CASRQGTGGQPQHF. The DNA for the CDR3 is TGTGCCAGCAGACAGGGGACAGGCGGTCAGCCCCAGCATTTT.

The CDR3 DNA sequence: TGCGCCAGCAGCTATGGAGGGAAAGAGACCCAGTACTTC. It is translated as CASSYGGKETQYF. The chain carries TRBV5-1 and TRBJ2-5, with D perhaps matching TRBD2 (6 bases). The CDR3 contains 13 residues. The V end lost 3 bases, the J end lost 3 bases, and 9 bases lay between the germline ends. Looked up from germline, CDR1 is SGHRS and CDR2 is YFSETQ.

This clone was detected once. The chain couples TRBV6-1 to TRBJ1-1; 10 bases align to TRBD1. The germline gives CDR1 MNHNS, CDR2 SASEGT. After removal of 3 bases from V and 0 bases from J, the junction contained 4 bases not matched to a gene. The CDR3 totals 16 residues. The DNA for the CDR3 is TGTGCCAGCAGTGAGGACAGGGGGGAGTTGAACACTGAAGCTTTCTTT. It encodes CASSEDRGELNTEAFF.

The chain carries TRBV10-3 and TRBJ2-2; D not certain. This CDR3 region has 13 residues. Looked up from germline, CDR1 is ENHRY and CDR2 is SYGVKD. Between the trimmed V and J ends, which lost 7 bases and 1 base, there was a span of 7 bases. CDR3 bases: TGTGCCATCAATAACATGAACACCGGGGAGCTGTTTTTT. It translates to CAINNMNTGELFF.